This T cell receptor (beta chain) was obtained from a study of beta chain features in type 1 diabetes. For the study at large: The samples had 85 million to 130 million sorted cells examined in all. Study-wide points: cDNA-based sequencing might over-represent cells highly expressing TCR. The study found moderately but significantly shorter TCRB CDR3s in all four CD4+ subsets of Type 1 diabetes patients. Comparison showed that naive, central memory and Treg TCRB repertoires appeared more similar among patients than among healthy donors.

Germline CDR1 reads SEHNR; CDR2 reads FQNEAQ (reference sequence). The CDR3 has 14 residues. V shed 7 bases and J shed 4 bases, with 15 bases lying between them. With regard to this clone: Its specificity is unknown.

Cells sorted by CD45RO/CCR7/CD25/CD127/CD95/CD27 comprised CD4+ naive, central memory, regulatory and stem cell-like memory cells. Reverse transcribing all isolated RNA meant expressed TCRB transcripts were sequenced. Clones were read by immunoSEQ multiplex PCR, and TCRdb kept only the in-frame ones, dropping some. The table includes around 260,000 clones, over 20% detected once. The chain links TRBV7-9 to TRBJ2-3; possible D gene TRBD1, 6 bases. Sequenced material: naive CD4+ T cells from blood. This TCR derives from a middle-aged woman with type 1 diabetes. The CDR3 DNA sequence: TGTGCCAGCACCCCAGGCAGGGGTGCAGATACGCAGTATTTT. Its translation: CASTPGRGADTQYF. The entire variable domain, with the rest obtained from reference TRBV7-9 and TRBJ2-3, is as follows: DTGVSQNPRHKITKRGQNVTFRCDPISEHNRLYWYRQTLGQGPEFLTYFQNEAQLEKSRLLSDRFSAERPKGSFSTLEIQRTEQGDSAMYLCASTPGRGADTQYFGPGTRLTVL.